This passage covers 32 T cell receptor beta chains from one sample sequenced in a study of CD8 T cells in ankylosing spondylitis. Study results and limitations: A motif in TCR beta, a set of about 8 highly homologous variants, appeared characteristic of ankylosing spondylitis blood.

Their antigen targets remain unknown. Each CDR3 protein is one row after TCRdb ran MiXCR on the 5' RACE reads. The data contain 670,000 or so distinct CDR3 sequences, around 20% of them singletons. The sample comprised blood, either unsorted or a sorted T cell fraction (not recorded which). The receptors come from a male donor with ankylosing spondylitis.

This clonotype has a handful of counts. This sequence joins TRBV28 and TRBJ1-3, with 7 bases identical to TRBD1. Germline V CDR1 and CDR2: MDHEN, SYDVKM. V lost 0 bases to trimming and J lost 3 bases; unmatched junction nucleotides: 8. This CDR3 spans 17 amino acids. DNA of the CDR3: TGTGCCAGCAGTTTATGGTCGGCAGGGGGATTTGGAAACACCATATATTTT. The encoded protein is CASSLWSAGGFGNTIYF.

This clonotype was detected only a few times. CDR3 in amino acids: CSVPYGGRGTEAFF. Written as DNA, the CDR3 is TGCAGCGTCCCGTACGGGGGCCGGGGGACTGAAGCTTTCTTT. J is TRBJ1-1 and V is TRBV29-1; possibly TRBD1 for D (6 bases). The CDR3 contains 14 residues. Trimming shortened V by 6 bases and J by 5 bases, and 19 bases separated the two germline ends. Germline V gene sequence: CDR1 SQVTM, CDR2 ANQGSEA.

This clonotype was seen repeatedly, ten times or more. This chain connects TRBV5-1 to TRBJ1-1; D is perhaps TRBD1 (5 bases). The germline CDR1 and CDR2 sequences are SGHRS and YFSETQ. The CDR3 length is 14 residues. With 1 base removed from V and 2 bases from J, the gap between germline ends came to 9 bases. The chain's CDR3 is CASSLQTANTEAFF. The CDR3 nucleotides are TGCGCCAGCAGCTTGCAGACAGCTAACACTGAAGCTTTCTTT.

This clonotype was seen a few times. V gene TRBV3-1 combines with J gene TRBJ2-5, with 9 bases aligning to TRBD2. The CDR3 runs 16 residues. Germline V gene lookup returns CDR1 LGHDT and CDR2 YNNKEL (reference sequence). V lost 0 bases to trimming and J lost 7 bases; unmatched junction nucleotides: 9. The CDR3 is CASSQDPGTSSWTQYF. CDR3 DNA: TGTGCCAGCAGCCAAGACCCCGGGACTAGCTCTTGGACCCAGTACTTC.

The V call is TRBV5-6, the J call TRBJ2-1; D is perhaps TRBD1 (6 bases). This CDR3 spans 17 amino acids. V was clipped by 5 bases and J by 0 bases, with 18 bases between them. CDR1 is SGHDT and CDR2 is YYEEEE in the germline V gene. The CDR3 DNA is TGTGCCAGCAGACCAGGGGTGGTGAGAAGCTCCTACAATGAGCAGTTCTTC. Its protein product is CASRPGVVRSSYNEQFF.

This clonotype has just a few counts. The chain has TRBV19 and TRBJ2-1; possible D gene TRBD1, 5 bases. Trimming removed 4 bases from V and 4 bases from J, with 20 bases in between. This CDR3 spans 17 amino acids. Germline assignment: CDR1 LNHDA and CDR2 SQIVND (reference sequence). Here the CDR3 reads CASSNPPRVWGYNEQFF. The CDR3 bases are TGTGCCAGTAGTAATCCCCCCAGGGTATGGGGATACAATGAGCAGTTCTTC.

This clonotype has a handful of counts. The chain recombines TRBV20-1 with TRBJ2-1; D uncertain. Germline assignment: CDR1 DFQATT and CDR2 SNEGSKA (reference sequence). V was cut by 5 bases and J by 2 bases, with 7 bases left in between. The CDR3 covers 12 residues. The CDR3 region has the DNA TGCAGTGCTGGACCACCCTACAATGAGCAGTTCTTC. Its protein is CSAGPPYNEQFF.

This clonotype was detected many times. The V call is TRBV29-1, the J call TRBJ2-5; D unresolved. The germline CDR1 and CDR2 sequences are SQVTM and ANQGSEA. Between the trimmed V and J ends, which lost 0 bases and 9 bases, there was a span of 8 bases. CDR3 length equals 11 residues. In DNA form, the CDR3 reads TGCAGCGTTGAAGAGGATCTGGCCCAGTACTTC. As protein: CSVEEDLAQYF.

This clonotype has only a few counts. The CDR3 sequence: CASRATSRATNEKLFF. For the CDR3, the DNA is TGCGCCAGCAGGGCAACTTCGAGGGCAACTAATGAAAAACTGTTTTTT. V is TRBV4-1 and J is TRBJ1-4; D unresolved. This CDR3 comprises 16 residues. The germline V gene encodes CDR1 MGHRA and CDR2 YSYEKL. V was shortened by 6 bases and J by 0 bases, with 14 bases between the two germline ends.

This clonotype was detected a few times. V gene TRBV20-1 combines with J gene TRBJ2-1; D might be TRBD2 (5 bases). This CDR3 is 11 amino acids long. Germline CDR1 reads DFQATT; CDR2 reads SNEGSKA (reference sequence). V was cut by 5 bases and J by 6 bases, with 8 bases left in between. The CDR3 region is CSALAFNEQFF. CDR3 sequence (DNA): TGCAGTGCTTTAGCGTTCAATGAGCAGTTCTTC.

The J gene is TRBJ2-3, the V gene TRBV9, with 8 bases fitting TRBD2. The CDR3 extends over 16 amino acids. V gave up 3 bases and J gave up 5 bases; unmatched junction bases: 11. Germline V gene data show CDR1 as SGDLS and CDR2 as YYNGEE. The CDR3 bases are TGTGCCAGCAGCGATGGGACGGGGGGGCCAGGAGATACGCAGTATTTT. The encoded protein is CASSDGTGGPGDTQYF.

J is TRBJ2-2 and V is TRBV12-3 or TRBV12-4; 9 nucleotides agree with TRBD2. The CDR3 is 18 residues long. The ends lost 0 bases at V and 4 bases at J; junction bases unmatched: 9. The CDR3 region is CASSLAREGSRATGELFF. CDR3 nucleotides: TGTGCCAGCAGTTTAGCGCGGGAGGGATCCCGTGCCACCGGGGAGCTGTTTTTT.

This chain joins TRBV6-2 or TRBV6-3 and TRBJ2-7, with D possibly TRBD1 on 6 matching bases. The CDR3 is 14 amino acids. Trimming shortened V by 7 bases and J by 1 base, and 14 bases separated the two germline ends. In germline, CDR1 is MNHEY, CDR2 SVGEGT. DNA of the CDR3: TGTGCCAGCACCACAGGGATGGCTTCCTACGAGCAGTACTTC. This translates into CASTTGMASYEQYF.

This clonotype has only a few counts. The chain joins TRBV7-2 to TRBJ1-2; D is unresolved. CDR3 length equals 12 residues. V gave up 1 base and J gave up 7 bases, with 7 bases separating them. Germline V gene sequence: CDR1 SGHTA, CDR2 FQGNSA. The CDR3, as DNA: TGTGCCAGCAGCTTAGACCGGGTTGGCTACACCTTC. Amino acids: CASSLDRVGYTF.

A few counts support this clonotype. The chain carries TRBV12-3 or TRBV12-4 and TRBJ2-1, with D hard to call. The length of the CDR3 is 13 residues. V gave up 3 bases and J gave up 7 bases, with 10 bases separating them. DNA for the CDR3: TGTGCCAGCAGTTTTCTGGCGGCTAATGAGCAGTTCTTC. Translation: CASSFLAANEQFF.

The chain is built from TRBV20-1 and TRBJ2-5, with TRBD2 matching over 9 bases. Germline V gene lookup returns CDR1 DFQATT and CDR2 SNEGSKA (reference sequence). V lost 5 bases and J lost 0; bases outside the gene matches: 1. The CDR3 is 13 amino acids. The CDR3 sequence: CSALAGDQETQYF. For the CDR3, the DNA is TGCAGTGCTTTAGCGGGGGACCAAGAGACCCAGTACTTC.

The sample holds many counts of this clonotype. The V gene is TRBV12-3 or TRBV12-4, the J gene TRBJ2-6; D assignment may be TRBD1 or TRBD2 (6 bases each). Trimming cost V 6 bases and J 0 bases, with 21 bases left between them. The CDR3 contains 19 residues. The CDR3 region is CASSLWRDTFVSGANVLTF. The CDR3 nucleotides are TGTGCCAGCAGCCTTTGGCGGGACACATTTGTCTCTGGGGCCAACGTCCTGACTTTC.

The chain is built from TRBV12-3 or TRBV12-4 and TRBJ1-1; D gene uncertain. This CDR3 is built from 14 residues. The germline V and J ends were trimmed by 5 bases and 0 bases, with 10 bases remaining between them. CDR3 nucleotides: TGTGCCAGCAGTCCCTGGGCCCTGAACACTGAAGCTTTCTTT. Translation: CASSPWALNTEAFF.

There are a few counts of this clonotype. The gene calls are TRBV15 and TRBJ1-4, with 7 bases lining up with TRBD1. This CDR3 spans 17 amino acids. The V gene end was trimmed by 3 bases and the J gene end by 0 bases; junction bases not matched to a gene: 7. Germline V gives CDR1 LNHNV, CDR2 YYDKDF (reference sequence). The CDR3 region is CATSSVGQTTTNEKLFF. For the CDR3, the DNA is TGTGCCACCAGCAGCGTGGGACAGACGACAACTAATGAAAAACTGTTTTTT. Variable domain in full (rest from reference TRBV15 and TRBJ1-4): DAMVIQNPRYQVTQFGKPVTLSCSQTLNHNVMYWYQQKSSQAPKLLFHYYDKDFNNEADTPDNFQSRRPNTSFCFLDIRSPGLGDTAMYLCATSSVGQTTTNEKLFFGSGTQLSVL.

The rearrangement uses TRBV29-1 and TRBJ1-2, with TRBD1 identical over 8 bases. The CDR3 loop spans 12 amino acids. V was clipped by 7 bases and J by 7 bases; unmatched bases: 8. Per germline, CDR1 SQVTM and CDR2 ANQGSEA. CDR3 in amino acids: CSGLQGDIGYTF. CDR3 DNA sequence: TGCAGCGGCTTACAGGGGGATATTGGCTACACCTTC. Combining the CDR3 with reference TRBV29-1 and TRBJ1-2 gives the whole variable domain SAVISQKPSRDICQRGTSLTIQCQVDSQVTMMFWYRQQPGQSLTLIATANQGSEATYESGFVIDKFPISRPNLTFSTLTVSNMSPEDSSIYLCSGLQGDIGYTFGSGTRLTVV.

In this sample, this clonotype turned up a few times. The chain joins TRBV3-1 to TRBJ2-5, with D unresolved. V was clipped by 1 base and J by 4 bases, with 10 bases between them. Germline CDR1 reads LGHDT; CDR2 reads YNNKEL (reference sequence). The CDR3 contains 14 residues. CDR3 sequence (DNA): TGTGCCAGCAGCCAAGCTTACGGGTCAGAGACCCAGTACTTC. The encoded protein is CASSQAYGSETQYF.

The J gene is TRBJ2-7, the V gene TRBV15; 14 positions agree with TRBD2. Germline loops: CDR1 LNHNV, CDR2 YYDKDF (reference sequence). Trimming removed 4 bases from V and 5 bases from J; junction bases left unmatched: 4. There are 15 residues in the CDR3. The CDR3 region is CATSKTSGRGDEQYF. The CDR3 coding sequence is TGTGCCACCAGCAAGACTAGCGGGAGGGGCGACGAGCAGTACTTC.

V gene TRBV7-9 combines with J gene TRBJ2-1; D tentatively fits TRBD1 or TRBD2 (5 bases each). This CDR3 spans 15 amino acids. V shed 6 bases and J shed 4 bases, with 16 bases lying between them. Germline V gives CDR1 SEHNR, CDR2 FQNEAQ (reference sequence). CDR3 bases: TGTGCCAGCAGTCCAGACTTGGGGGAATACAATGAGCAGTTCTTC. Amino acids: CASSPDLGEYNEQFF. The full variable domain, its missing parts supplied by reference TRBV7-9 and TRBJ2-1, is DTGVSQNPRHKITKRGQNVTFRCDPISEHNRLYWYRQTLGQGPEFLTYFQNEAQLEKSRLLSDRFSAERPKGSFSTLEIQRTEQGDSAMYLCASSPDLGEYNEQFFGPGTRLTVL.

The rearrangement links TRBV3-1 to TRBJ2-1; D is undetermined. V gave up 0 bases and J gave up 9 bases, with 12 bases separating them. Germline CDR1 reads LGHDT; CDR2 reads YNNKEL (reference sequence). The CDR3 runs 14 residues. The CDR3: CASSQEGSLGEQFF. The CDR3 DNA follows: TGTGCCAGCAGCCAAGAAGGGTCGCTTGGTGAGCAGTTCTTC.

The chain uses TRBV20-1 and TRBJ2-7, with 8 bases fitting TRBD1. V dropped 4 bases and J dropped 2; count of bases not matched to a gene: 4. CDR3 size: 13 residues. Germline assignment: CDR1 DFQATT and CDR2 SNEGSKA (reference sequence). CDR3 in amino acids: CSATGQEAYEQYF. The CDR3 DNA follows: TGCAGTGCTACGGGACAGGAGGCCTACGAGCAGTACTTC.

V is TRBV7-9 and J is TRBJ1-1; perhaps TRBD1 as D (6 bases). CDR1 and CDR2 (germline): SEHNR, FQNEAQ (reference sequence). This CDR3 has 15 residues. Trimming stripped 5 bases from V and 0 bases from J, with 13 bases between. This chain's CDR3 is CASSPTGNLNTEAFF. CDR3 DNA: TGTGCCAGCAGCCCAACAGGGAATTTGAACACTGAAGCTTTCTTT.

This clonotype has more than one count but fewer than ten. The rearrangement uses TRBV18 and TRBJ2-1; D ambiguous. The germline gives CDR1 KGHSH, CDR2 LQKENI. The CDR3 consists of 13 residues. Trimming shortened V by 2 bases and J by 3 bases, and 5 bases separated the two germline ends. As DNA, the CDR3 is TGTGCCAGCTCACCAGCCCTCTACAATGAGCAGTTCTTC. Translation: CASSPALYNEQFF.

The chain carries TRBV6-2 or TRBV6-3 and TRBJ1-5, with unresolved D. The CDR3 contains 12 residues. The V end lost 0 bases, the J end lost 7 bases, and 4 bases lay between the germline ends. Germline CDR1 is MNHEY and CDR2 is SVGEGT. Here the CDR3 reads CASSYSVQPQHF. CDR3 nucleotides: TGTGCCAGCAGTTACTCCGTACAGCCCCAGCATTTT.

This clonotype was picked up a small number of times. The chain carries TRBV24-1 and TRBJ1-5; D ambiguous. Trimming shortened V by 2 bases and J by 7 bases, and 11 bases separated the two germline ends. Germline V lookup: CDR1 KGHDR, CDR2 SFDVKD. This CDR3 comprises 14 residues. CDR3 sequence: CATSDSSVGQPQHF. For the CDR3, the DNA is TGTGCCACCAGTGATTCATCGGTCGGGCAGCCCCAGCATTTT.

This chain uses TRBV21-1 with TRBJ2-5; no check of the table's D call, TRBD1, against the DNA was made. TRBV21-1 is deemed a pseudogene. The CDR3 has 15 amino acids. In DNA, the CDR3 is TGTGCCAGCAGCCACCGGGTCTGCCCGGGAGAGACCCAGTACTTC. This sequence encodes CASSHRVCPGETQYF.

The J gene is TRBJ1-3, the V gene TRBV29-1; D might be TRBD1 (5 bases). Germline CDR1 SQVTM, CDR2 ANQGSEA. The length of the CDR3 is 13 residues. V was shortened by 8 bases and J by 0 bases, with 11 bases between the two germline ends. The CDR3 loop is CSTTGDSGNTIYF. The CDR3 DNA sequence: TGCAGCACTACGGGGGACTCTGGAAACACCATATATTTT. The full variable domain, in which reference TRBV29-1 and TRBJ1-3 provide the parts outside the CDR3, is SAVISQKPSRDICQRGTSLTIQCQVDSQVTMMFWYRQQPGQSLTLIATANQGSEATYESGFVIDKFPISRPNLTFSTLTVSNMSPEDSSIYLCSTTGDSGNTIYFGEGSWLTVV.

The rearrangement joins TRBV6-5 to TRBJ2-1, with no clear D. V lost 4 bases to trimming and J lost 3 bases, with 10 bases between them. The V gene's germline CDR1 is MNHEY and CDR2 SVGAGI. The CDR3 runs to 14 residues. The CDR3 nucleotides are TGTGCCAGCAGTTCATTGGGTCTCTACAATGAGCAGTTCTTC. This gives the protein CASSSLGLYNEQFF.